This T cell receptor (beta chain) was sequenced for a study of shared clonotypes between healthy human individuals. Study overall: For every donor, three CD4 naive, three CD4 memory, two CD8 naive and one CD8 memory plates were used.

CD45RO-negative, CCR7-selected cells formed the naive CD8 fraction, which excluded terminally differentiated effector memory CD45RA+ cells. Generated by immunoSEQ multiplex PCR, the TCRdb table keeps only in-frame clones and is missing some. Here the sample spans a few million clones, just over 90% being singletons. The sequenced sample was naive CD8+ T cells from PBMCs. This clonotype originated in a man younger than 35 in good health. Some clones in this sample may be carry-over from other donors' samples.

The CDR3 DNA follows: TGTGCCAGCAGTCTCGGGCCACAGACGACCTACGAGCAGTACTTC. The encoded protein is CASSLGPQTTYEQYF. The chain uses TRBV6-6 and TRBJ2-7; D is ambiguous. The V and J ends lost 5 bases and 2 bases respectively, with 16 bases between them. Germline V lookup: CDR1 MNHNY, CDR2 SVGAGI (reference sequence). This CDR3 is built from 15 residues.